This T cell receptor beta chain was recovered during a study of T cells after yellow fever vaccination. This clonotype was observed at least ten times. Its antigen is not known. TCRdb re-called the 5' RACE reads with MiXCR, one entry per CDR3 protein. This table holds around 310,000 distinct CDR3 sequences, around 4.5% found once. Findings and limits, study-wide: A secondary response was less intense yet reached its peak sooner, at day 5 versus 15.

Here the sequenced sample was PBMCs, taken 15 days after the yellow fever booster vaccination. The source of this sequence is a man aged 18-30 years who received the YFV17D yellow fever vaccine.

CDR3 DNA: TGTGCCAGCAGTCTGACTAACAATGATGGCTACACCTTC. This sequence encodes CASSLTNNDGYTF. The rearrangement links TRBV27 to TRBJ1-2, with D hard to call. The V end was cut by 5 bases, the J end by 6 bases, with 13 bases between. Germline V gene data show CDR1 as MNHEY and CDR2 as SMNVEV (reference sequence). The CDR3 has 13 residues.